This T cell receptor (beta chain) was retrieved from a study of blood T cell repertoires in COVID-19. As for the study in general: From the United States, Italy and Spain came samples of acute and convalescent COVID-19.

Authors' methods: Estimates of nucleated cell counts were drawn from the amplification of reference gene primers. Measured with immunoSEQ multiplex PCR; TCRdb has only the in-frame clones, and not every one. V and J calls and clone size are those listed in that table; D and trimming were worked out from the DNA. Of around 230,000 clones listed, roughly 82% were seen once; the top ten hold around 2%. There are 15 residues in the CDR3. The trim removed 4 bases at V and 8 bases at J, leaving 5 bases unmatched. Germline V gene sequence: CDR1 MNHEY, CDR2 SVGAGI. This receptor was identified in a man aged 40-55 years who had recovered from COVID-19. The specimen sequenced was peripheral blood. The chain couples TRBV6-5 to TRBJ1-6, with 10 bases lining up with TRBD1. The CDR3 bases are TGTGCCAGCAGTTCCCAGGGACAGGGGTATTCACCCCTCCACTTT. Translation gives CASSSQGQGYSPLHF.